This T cell receptor beta chain was captured by sequencing in a study of OX40 agonist ivuxolimab in advanced cancers. General notes on the study: The costimulatory receptor OX40 (CD134) was targeted by ivuxolimab, a fully human IgG2 agonistic monoclonal antibody. Intravenous ivuxolimab was administered to patients every 2 weeks at six dose levels: 0.01, 0.1, 0.3, 1.5, 3 and 10 mg/kg. Of the 50 to 55 dose-escalation patients, hepatocellular carcinoma was present in approximately 20, melanoma in roughly 15, renal cell carcinoma in 9 and head and neck cancer in 9. A male proportion of roughly 80% and a mean age of approximately 58 years, ranging from 23 to 79, were recorded for the dose-escalation cohort. Patients were allowed to have had prior anti-PD-1, anti-PD-L1 or anti-CTLA-4 therapy, and around 40% of the dose-escalation patients had previously received checkpoint inhibitors. Partial responses were achieved by three dose-escalation patients, of whom one had hepatocellular carcinoma and two had cutaneous melanoma. The point of sequencing TCRbeta in the periphery was to test whether ivuxolimab changed TCR sequence diversity and drove clonal T-cell expansion. The paper covers the monotherapy dose-escalation part of the phase I ivuxolimab trial, which included N ≈ 50 patients.

Genomic DNA was isolated from the sorted cells so that the TCRbeta CDR3 region could be sequenced. TCRbeta CDR3 regions were sequenced using the immunoSEQ Assay. Not all clones reach the TCRdb copy of this immuneACCESS table, which keeps in-frame sequences only. Checked studies attribute under half of the gap to unresolved V genes and leave the rest unexplained. The sample table lists 42,000 or so clones, approximately 86% of them with a count of one. Jointly, the top ten make up approximately 15% of the sample. Here is what the overall study found, with its caveats: At doses of 0.1 to 3.0 mg/kg, clonal expansion of both CD4+ and CD8+ T cells in blood was seen between baseline and week 6. Low levels of normalized T-cell clonal expansion were also shown by some nonresponding patients. In partial responders in the 0.1-3.0 mg/kg groups, normalized peripheral clonal expansion was found to be among the lowest, especially among CD8+ T cells. The antigen specificity of the clonally expanded peripheral T cells was not determined. On average, CD8+ T cells showed more expanded clones than CD4+ T cells after ivuxolimab.

About this clone: The target of this receptor is not known. No per-base quality is available; no much larger clone lies one base away.

The germline V gene provides CDR1 MGHRA and CDR2 YSYEKL. Including the terminal cysteine and phenylalanine, the CDR3 comprises 15 residues. Only the CDR3 DNA is retained, 45 bases long and in frame from the first base. V loses 0 bases of germline sequence and J loses 1 base, and the interval between the two ends is 10 bases. The trial excluded patients who had a history of autoimmune disease or were on systemic immunosuppression. Peripheral blood for TCR sequencing was collected from all dose cohorts at baseline, on cycle 4 day 1, and on cycle 7 day 1. The samples were drawn from a first-in-human, open-label, multicenter phase I dose-escalation trial of ivuxolimab. Adults with locally advanced or metastatic melanoma, renal cell carcinoma, hepatocellular carcinoma or head and neck squamous cell carcinoma were enrolled in the trial. Before TCR sequencing, CD4+ T cells and CD8+ T cells from peripheral blood were sorted into separate populations.

The sequence came from an adult with an advanced solid tumor such as melanoma, head and neck, liver or kidney cancer. The sequence links TRBV4-1 to TRBJ2-7; a tentative D match to TRBD2 spans 5 bases. The sample consisted of CD4+ or CD8+ T cells sorted from blood, taken in a trial of the OX40 agonist ivuxolimab. The DNA reads as follows: TGCGCCAGCAGCCAAGATAGAGGGCCATCCTACGAGCAGTACTTC. It codes for CASSQDRGPSYEQYF.